This TCR beta chain was captured by sequencing in a study of T cell responses to AZD1222 COVID-19 vaccine. Here immunoSEQ multiplex PCR was the method, and the copy in TCRdb shows in-frame clones only, minus some. Seen here are roughly 140,000 clones, about 93% observed once, and the top ten hold under 4%. Per the germline V gene, CDR1 is SNHLY and CDR2 is FYNNEI. The CDR3 spans 14 residues. Trimming took 8 bases from V and 6 from J, leaving 19 bases between them. This sequence was found in an adult who received the AZD1222 COVID-19 vaccine. The rearrangement links TRBV2 to TRBJ1-1, with D possibly TRBD1 on 6 matching bases. Source: peripheral blood, taken 28 days after the second AZD1222 dose. The chain's CDR3 is CASRMGRGRAEAFF. CDR3 nucleotides: TGTGCCAGCCGGATGGGCAGGGGAAGGGCTGAAGCTTTCTTT.